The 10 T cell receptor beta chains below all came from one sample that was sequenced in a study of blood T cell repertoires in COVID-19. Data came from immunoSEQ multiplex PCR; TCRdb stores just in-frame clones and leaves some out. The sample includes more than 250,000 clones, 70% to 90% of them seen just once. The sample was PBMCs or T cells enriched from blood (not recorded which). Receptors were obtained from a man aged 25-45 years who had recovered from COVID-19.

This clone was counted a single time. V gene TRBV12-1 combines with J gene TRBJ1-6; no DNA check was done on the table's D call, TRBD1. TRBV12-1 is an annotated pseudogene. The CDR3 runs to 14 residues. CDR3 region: CASSHSRGLAPLHF. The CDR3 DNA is TGTGCCAGCAGCCACTCGAGGGGGCTGGCACCCCTCCACTTT.

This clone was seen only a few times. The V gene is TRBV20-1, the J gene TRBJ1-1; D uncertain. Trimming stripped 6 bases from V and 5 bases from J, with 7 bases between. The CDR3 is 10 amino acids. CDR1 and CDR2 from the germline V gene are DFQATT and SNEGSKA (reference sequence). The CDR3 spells CSAYQTEAFF. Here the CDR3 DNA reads TGCAGTGCCTACCAAACTGAAGCTTTCTTT.

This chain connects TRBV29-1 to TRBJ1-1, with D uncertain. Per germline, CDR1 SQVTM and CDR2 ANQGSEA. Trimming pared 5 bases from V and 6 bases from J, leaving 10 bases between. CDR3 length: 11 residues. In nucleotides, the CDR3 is TGCAGCGTTCTACCGGCGGCTGAAGCTTTCTTT. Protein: CSVLPAAEAFF.

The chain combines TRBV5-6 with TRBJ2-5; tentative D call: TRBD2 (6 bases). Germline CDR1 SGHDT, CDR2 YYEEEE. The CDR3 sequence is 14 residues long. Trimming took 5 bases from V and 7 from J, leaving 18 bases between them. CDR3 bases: TGTGCCAGCAGTACATACCACGGGGGAGGGACCCAGTACTTC. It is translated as CASSTYHGGGTQYF.

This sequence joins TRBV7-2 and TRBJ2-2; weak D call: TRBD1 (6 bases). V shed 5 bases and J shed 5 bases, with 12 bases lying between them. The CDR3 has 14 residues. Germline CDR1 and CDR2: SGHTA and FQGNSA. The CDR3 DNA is TGTGCCAGCAGCGCTAGCCAGGGGACCGGGGAGCTGTTTTTT. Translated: CASSASQGTGELFF.

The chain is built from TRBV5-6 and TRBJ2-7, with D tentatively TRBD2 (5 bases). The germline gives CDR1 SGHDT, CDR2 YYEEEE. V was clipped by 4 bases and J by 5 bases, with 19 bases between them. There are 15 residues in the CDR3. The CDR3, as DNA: TGTGCCAGCAGCAGGAATTGGCGGGCGGACCACGAGCAGTACTTC. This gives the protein CASSRNWRADHEQYF.

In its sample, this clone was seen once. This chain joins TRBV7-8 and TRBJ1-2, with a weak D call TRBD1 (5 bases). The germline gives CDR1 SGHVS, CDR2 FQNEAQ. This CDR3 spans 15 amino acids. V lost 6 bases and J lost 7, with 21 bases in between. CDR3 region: CASSLESRDSGGYTF. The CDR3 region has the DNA TGTGCCAGCAGTCTCGAATCTCGGGACTCCGGTGGCTACACCTTC.

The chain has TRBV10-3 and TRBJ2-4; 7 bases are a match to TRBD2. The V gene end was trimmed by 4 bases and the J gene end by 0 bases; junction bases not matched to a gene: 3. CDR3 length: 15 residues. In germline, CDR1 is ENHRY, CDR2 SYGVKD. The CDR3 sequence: CAISGGGLAKNIQYF. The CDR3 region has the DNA TGTGCCATCAGTGGGGGGGGATTAGCCAAAAACATTCAGTACTTC.

CDR3 in amino acids: CASSLGAGAKNIQYF. For the CDR3, the DNA is TGCGCCAGCAGCTTGGGGGCGGGGGCCAAAAACATTCAGTACTTC. The rearrangement joins TRBV5-1 to TRBJ2-4; D is perhaps TRBD2 (6 bases). Trimming removed 0 bases from V and 1 base from J, with 8 bases in between. CDR1 is SGHRS, CDR2 YFSETQ, per germline. The CDR3 runs 15 residues.

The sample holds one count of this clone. The CDR3 spells CASAPGIAGGRVTDTQYF. The CDR3 DNA follows: TGTGCTAGTGCCCCTGGGATAGCGGGGGGGCGGGTCACAGATACGCAGTATTTT. The gene calls are TRBV12-5 and TRBJ2-3; TRBD2 matches at 11 bases. The germline CDR1 and CDR2 sequences are LGHNT and FRNRAP. The CDR3 runs to 18 residues. Germline trimming cut 7 bases from V and 2 bases from J; bases unmatched to any gene: 14.